The 27 T cell receptor beta chains given below trace back to one sample, sequenced in a study of radiation and T cells in renal cell carcinoma. Specified treatment: treatment-naive control, cytoreductive nephrectomy. The protocol was immunoSEQ multiplex PCR, while the TCRdb copy is restricted to in-frame clones and leaves out a portion. The data contain 25,000 or so clones, less than 55% of them seen just once; the ten biggest clones take up about a fifth. This specimen was tumor tissue, taken from a patient whose treatment was nephrectomy without radiotherapy. The receptors here all came from a human donor with renal cell carcinoma.

The gene calls are TRBV7-8 and TRBJ2-5; no definite D call. Per germline, CDR1 SGHVS and CDR2 FQNEAQ. The V gene lost 1 base and the J gene lost 5 bases, with 5 bases spanning the gap. The length of the CDR3 is 12 residues. CDR3 loop: CASSLGSETQYF. The DNA of the CDR3 is TGTGCCAGCAGCTTAGGGTCGGAGACCCAGTACTTC.

The V and J genes are TRBV6-6 and TRBJ2-2, with 10 positions matching TRBD1. Losses at the gene ends were 6 bases for V and 6 bases for J; bases not matched to a gene: 10. The germline V gene encodes CDR1 MNHNY and CDR2 SVGAGI (reference sequence). CDR3 size: 16 residues. The CDR3 nucleotides are TGTGCCAGCAGGACCGGGACAGGGGCGAAGGCCGGGGAGCTGTTTTTT. It specifies CASRTGTGAKAGELFF.

The chain uses TRBV15 and TRBJ2-2, with D perhaps TRBD1 (6 bases). The CDR3 covers 14 residues. In germline, CDR1 is LNHNV, CDR2 YYDKDF (reference sequence). Trimming took 2 bases from V and 6 from J, leaving 10 bases between them. The CDR3 here is CATSRYQGSGELFF. In DNA, the CDR3 is TGTGCCACCAGCAGATACCAGGGGTCCGGGGAGCTGTTTTTT.

CDR3: CASSRRQGNSPLHF. Here the CDR3 DNA reads TGTGCCAGCAGCCGCAGACAGGGGAATTCACCCCTCCACTTT. The chain has TRBV5-6 and TRBJ1-6; TRBD1 aligns across 8 bases. V lost 4 bases and J lost 7; bases outside the gene matches: 4. This CDR3 spans 14 amino acids. Germline values: CDR1 SGHDT, CDR2 YYEEEE.

This clone was observed a single time. The chain is built from TRBV5-1 and TRBJ2-1, with TRBD1 as a possible D gene (6 bases). Looked up from germline, CDR1 is SGHRS and CDR2 is YFSETQ. V was clipped by 9 bases and J by 4 bases, with 20 bases between them. The CDR3 is made up of 15 amino acids. In nucleotides, the CDR3 is TGCGCCATCCCACGACAAACCACAGGGTACAATGAGCAGTTCTTC. Its protein product is CAIPRQTTGYNEQFF.

The chain couples TRBV4-1 to TRBJ1-2; D ambiguous. V lost 1 base, J lost 2 bases, and 14 bases lay in between. The CDR3 is 16 residues long. The germline gives CDR1 MGHRA, CDR2 YSYEKL. The CDR3 loop reads CASSQGLGNPNYGYTF. CDR3 coding DNA: TGCGCCAGCAGCCAAGGACTCGGCAATCCAAACTATGGCTACACCTTC.

This clone showed up just a few times. The rearrangement uses TRBV19 and TRBJ2-3; 12 nucleotides match TRBD2. Germline values: CDR1 LNHDA, CDR2 SQIVND (reference sequence). The CDR3 loop spans 15 amino acids. V gave up 4 bases and J gave up 3 bases; unmatched junction bases: 2. CDR3 sequence (DNA): TGTGCCAGTAGTAGACTAGCGGGGGTTACAGATACGCAGTATTTT. Protein sequence: CASSRLAGVTDTQYF. The variable domain in full, completed from reference TRBV19 and TRBJ2-3, reads DGGITQSPKYLFRKEGQNVTLSCEQNLNHDAMYWYRQDPGQGLRLIYYSQIVNDFQKGDIAEGYSVSREKKESFPLTVTSAQKNPTAFYLCASSRLAGVTDTQYFGPGTRLTVL.

Sample share makes this clone medium-sized. The chain's CDR3 is CASSEVWAPAYGYTF. In DNA form, the CDR3 reads TGCGCCAGCAGTGAGGTGTGGGCGCCAGCCTATGGCTACACCTTC. The chain combines TRBV10-2 with TRBJ1-2; D gene unclear. CDR3 size: 15 residues. Germline-derived CDR1 and CDR2 are WSHSY and SAAADI. The V end was cut by 2 bases, the J end by 4 bases, with 14 bases between.

V and J are TRBV19 and TRBJ1-1; 9 nucleotides agree with TRBD1. Germline V gene sequence: CDR1 LNHDA, CDR2 SQIVND (reference sequence). The CDR3 contains 14 residues. Trimming at V came to 6 bases and at J to 4 bases, leaving 6 bases not matched to a gene. The CDR3 DNA reads TGTGCCAGTAGCCGAAGACAGGGGGTCACTGAAGCTTTCTTT. Its translation is CASSRRQGVTEAFF.

The V gene is TRBV30, the J gene TRBJ1-5; 7 bases match TRBD1. Germline V lookup: CDR1 GTSNPN, CDR2 SVGIG (reference sequence). The length of the CDR3 is 14 residues. V gave up 5 bases and J gave up 2 bases; unmatched junction bases: 6. The CDR3 region has the DNA TGTGCCTGGGAACAGGGGACGGGCAATCAGCCCCAGCATTTT. It yields the protein CAWEQGTGNQPQHF.

The chain uses TRBV7-2 and TRBJ2-7; D possibly matches TRBD1 or TRBD2 (6 bases each). The germline V and J ends were trimmed by 4 bases and 3 bases, with 13 bases remaining between them. The CDR3 totals 14 residues. Per the germline V gene, CDR1 is SGHTA and CDR2 is FQGNSA. CDR3 residues: CASSSRGGNYEQYF. The CDR3 DNA follows: TGTGCCAGCAGCTCCAGAGGGGGGAACTACGAGCAGTACTTC.

The rearrangement uses TRBV30 and TRBJ2-7; 16 bases agree with TRBD2. This CDR3 contains 16 residues. J lost 2 bases, V lost 4 bases, and 5 bases had no gene match. Germline V gene data show CDR1 as GTSNPN and CDR2 as SVGIG (reference sequence). The CDR3 protein is CAWMGTSGGGTYEQYF. The CDR3 bases are TGTGCCTGGATGGGGACTAGCGGGGGGGGCACCTACGAGCAGTACTTC.

In nucleotides, the CDR3 is TGCGCCAGCAGTAATAGGTGGGACTATGGCTACACCTTC. Residues: CASSNRWDYGYTF. V gene TRBV5-1 combines with J gene TRBJ1-2; no firm D call. Trimming pared 5 bases from V and 3 bases from J, leaving 11 bases between. This CDR3 region has 13 residues. CDR1 and CDR2 (germline): SGHRS, YFSETQ.

The chain is built from TRBV7-2 and TRBJ1-6; D is undetermined. The germline V gene encodes CDR1 SGHTA and CDR2 FQGNSA. V was cut by 1 base and J by 4 bases, with 14 bases left in between. The CDR3 has 17 amino acids. The CDR3 DNA reads as TGTGCCAGCAGCTTAGGGGCAGGCTCCGGGTATAATTCACCCCTCCACTTT. Translation: CASSLGAGSGYNSPLHF.

V is TRBV2 and J is TRBJ1-3, with D tentatively TRBD1 (5 bases). There are 13 residues in the CDR3. CDR1 SNHLY and CDR2 FYNNEI come from the germline V gene. V lost 9 bases and J lost 2, with 11 bases in between. Here the CDR3 reads CARQDRAGNTIYF. CDR3 bases: TGTGCCAGACAGGATCGGGCTGGAAACACCATATATTTT.

This clone was counted a few times. The chain recombines TRBV6-6 with TRBJ1-4, with 9 nucleotides matching TRBD1. The CDR3 covers 15 residues. With V trimmed by 6 bases and J by 5 bases, 7 bases remained unmatched. CDR1 is MNHNY, CDR2 SVGAGI, per germline (reference sequence). Here the CDR3 DNA reads TGTGCCAGCAGAACGGGGACAGGGCAAAATGAAAAACTGTTTTTT. The encoded protein is CASRTGTGQNEKLFF.

The gene calls are TRBV7-2 and TRBJ1-1; D gene unclear. The ends were cut back, 5 bases at V and 7 bases at J, with 11 bases in the middle. Per the germline V gene, CDR1 is SGHTA and CDR2 is FQGNSA. The CDR3 has 12 amino acids. The DNA for the CDR3 is TGTGCCAGCAGCCCTCACACCTTTGAAGCTTTCTTT. Translating gives CASSPHTFEAFF.

The V gene is TRBV5-4, the J gene TRBJ1-4, with D uncertain. Germline V gene lookup returns CDR1 SGHNT and CDR2 YYREEE (reference sequence). V lost 7 bases and J lost 5, with 21 bases in between. This CDR3 region has 16 residues. DNA for the CDR3: TGTGCCAGCGGAACTCTCCGGGGAACCCGAAATGAAAAACTGTTTTTT. Translating it yields CASGTLRGTRNEKLFF.

The V and J genes are TRBV7-2 and TRBJ1-4, with TRBD1 identical over 8 bases. The V gene end was trimmed by 3 bases and the J gene end by 8 bases; junction bases not matched to a gene: 11. Looked up from germline, CDR1 is SGHTA and CDR2 is FQGNSA. The CDR3 is 16 residues long. The CDR3 DNA reads as TGTGCCAGCAGCTTCAGGGGGCGCATAGGTATGGAAAAACTGTTTTTT. Encoded protein: CASSFRGRIGMEKLFF.

This clone has only a few counts. The CDR3: CASSFNRGAWGYTF. CDR3 DNA: TGTGCCAGCAGCTTTAACAGGGGCGCGTGGGGCTACACCTTC. The V and J genes are TRBV7-2 and TRBJ1-2; 7 bases fit TRBD1. The germline V gene has CDR1 SGHTA and CDR2 FQGNSA. The CDR3 loop spans 14 amino acids. Losses at the gene ends were 3 bases for V and 8 bases for J; bases not matched to a gene: 9.

This chain links TRBV19 with TRBJ2-3; 9 positions agree with TRBD2. The CDR3 length is 15 residues. Germline lookup yields CDR1 LNHDA and CDR2 SQIVND (reference sequence). The junction had 8 bases not matched to a gene; V was cut back by 1 base and J by 9 bases. CDR3 in amino acids: CASSIGLAGLGTQYF. CDR3 bases: TGTGCCAGTAGTATAGGGCTAGCGGGGCTAGGGACGCAGTATTTT.

This sequence joins TRBV5-1 and TRBJ2-3; maybe TRBD2 (6 bases). Between the trimmed V and J ends, which lost 0 bases and 5 bases, there was a span of 19 bases. Germline CDR1 reads SGHRS; CDR2 reads YFSETQ. The CDR3 consists of 17 residues. The CDR3 region is CASSLAGRAGHGDTQYF. The CDR3 DNA sequence: TGCGCCAGCAGCTTGGCGGGTAGGGCGGGGCATGGAGATACGCAGTATTTT. Full variable domain (outside the CDR3, taken from reference TRBV5-1 and TRBJ2-3): KAGVTQTPRYLIKTRGQQVTLSCSPISGHRSVSWYQQTPGQGLQFLFEYFSETQRNKGNFPGRFSGRQFSNSRSEMNVSTLELGDSALYLCASSLAGRAGHGDTQYFGPGTRLTVL.

This clone was recorded a few times. The chain joins TRBV7-2 to TRBJ2-3; 9 positions match TRBD2. The germline CDR1 and CDR2 sequences are SGHTA and FQGNSA. The CDR3 runs to 16 residues. The V gene end was trimmed by 1 base and the J gene end by 4 bases; junction bases not matched to a gene: 6. The CDR3 here is CASSLGVAGVSDTQYF. Written as DNA, the CDR3 is TGTGCCAGCAGCTTAGGGGTAGCGGGGGTGTCAGATACGCAGTATTTT. Full variable domain (missing parts from reference TRBV7-2 and TRBJ2-3): GAGVSQSPSNKVTEKGKDVELRCDPISGHTALYWYRQSLGQGLEFLIYFQGNSAPDKSGLPSDRFSAERTGGSVSTLTIQRTQQEDSAVYLCASSLGVAGVSDTQYFGPGTRLTVL.

This chain links TRBV18 with TRBJ1-2; no clear D gene. Germline V lookup: CDR1 KGHSH, CDR2 LQKENI. V dropped 2 bases and J dropped 4 bases, with 11 bases sitting between them. This CDR3 has 14 amino acids. CDR3 loop: CASSPAGETYGYTF. Here the CDR3 DNA reads TGTGCCAGCTCACCAGCCGGGGAGACCTATGGCTACACCTTC.

The chain's CDR3 is CASSIGTSGGTYNEQFF. The CDR3 DNA sequence: TGTGCCAGTAGTATAGGGACTAGCGGGGGAACCTACAATGAGCAGTTCTTC. This chain uses TRBV19 with TRBJ2-1; 13 positions agree with TRBD2. CDR1 is LNHDA and CDR2 is SQIVND in the germline V gene (reference sequence). The CDR3 is 17 residues long. Germline trimming cut 1 base from V and 2 bases from J; bases unmatched to any gene: 2.

This clone was observed once. The V gene is TRBV5-1, the J gene TRBJ1-6, with a tentative D call TRBD1 (5 bases). V lost 4 bases, J lost 9 bases, and 20 bases lay in between. Germline V gene sequence: CDR1 SGHRS, CDR2 YFSETQ. This CDR3 contains 16 residues. The chain's CDR3 is CASSPLEGRGSSPLHF. CDR3 nucleotides: TGCGCCAGCAGCCCCTTGGAGGGGCGCGGAAGTTCACCCCTCCACTTT.

V is TRBV12-5 and J is TRBJ2-3; D perhaps matches TRBD2 (5 bases). Germline V gene lookup returns CDR1 LGHNT and CDR2 FRNRAP. This CDR3 has 16 amino acids. V was pared by 1 base and J by 0 bases, with 11 bases between. CDR3: CASGLGGGSSTDTQYF. In nucleotides, the CDR3 is TGTGCTAGTGGTTTGGGTGGCGGGTCTAGCACAGATACGCAGTATTTT.